The clone carrying this T cell receptor beta chain was observed a handful of times. Its matching antigen is unknown. This sample is part of a study of T cells in Graves' hyperthyroidism and ophthalmopathy. Overall study: The blood sample was taken at first diagnosis, before treatment began. Study-level points and caveats: Most clonotypes expanded in thyroid above 0.001 were likewise present in blood. Ophthalmopathy onset followed model prediction by a median about 6.9 months.

Amplification of TCR beta CDR3 regions used RNA as the template. The HTBI primer set was used in a first-round RT-PCR of the TCR CDR3. Via MiXCR, TCRdb re-called the multiplex PCR reads, giving one row per CDR3 protein. Of roughly 380,000 distinct CDR3 sequences in the sample, approximately 13% were seen once. The TCR was taken from a woman under 30 with Graves' hyperthyroidism. The sample consisted of blood.

The CDR3 DNA reads as TGTGCCAGCAGTTACTCTATCGGAGACTACGAGCAGTACTTC. Its translation: CASSYSIGDYEQYF. V and J are TRBV6-5 and TRBJ2-7; D unresolved. The CDR3 has 14 residues. The germline V gene has CDR1 MNHEY and CDR2 SVGAGI. The ends were cut back, 0 bases at V and 3 bases at J, with 9 bases in the middle.